A selection of T cell receptor beta chains follows, all from one sample in a study of shared clonotypes between healthy human individuals. Libraries were prepared by immunoSEQ multiplex PCR; TCRdb keeps only in-frame clonotypes and omits some of them. The data hold fewer than 1.6 million clones, with 97% to 99% observed a single time. What was sequenced was naive CD4+ T cells sorted from blood. These receptors were obtained from a young man in good health. CDR3s include the opening cysteine and the closing phenylalanine or tryptophan. The listing skips clone size in some rows; elsewhere it reads once, few, many or a size class.

j_gene: TRBJ2-4
abundance: -
v_gene: TRBV7-8
CDR3aa: CASSPRVAGDTTDKNIQYF

j_gene: TRBJ2-1
abundance: -
v_gene: TRBV4-2
CDR3aa: CASSLGPVWDRGNEQFF

j_gene: TRBJ2-3
abundance: -
v_gene: TRBV15
CDR3aa: CATSRGPGRTQYF

j_gene: TRBJ2-3
abundance: -
v_gene: TRBV9
CDR3aa: CASSVGTGTLFTDTQYF

j_gene: TRBJ1-4
abundance: -
v_gene: TRBV18
CDR3aa: CASSPPGTGTEKLFF

j_gene: TRBJ1-1
abundance: -
v_gene: TRBV9
CDR3aa: CASSTGTGYTEAFF

j_gene: TRBJ2-5
abundance: -
v_gene: TRBV30
CDR3aa: CAWKNQGREETQYF

j_gene: TRBJ2-5
abundance: -
v_gene: TRBV10-3
CDR3aa: CAISESGLAEETQYF

j_gene: TRBJ1-3
abundance: -
v_gene: TRBV13
CDR3aa: CASSLYRGNTIYF

j_gene: TRBJ2-3
abundance: once
v_gene: TRBV6-5
CDR3aa: CASSGRSGRADTQYF

j_gene: TRBJ2-1
abundance: once
v_gene: TRBV18
CDR3aa: CASSQSGYNEQFF

j_gene: TRBJ2-5
abundance: -
v_gene: TRBV2
CDR3aa: CASSGTSGTQSVGETQYF

j_gene: TRBJ1-1
abundance: -
v_gene: TRBV5-1
CDR3aa: CASSPGVRGSEAFF